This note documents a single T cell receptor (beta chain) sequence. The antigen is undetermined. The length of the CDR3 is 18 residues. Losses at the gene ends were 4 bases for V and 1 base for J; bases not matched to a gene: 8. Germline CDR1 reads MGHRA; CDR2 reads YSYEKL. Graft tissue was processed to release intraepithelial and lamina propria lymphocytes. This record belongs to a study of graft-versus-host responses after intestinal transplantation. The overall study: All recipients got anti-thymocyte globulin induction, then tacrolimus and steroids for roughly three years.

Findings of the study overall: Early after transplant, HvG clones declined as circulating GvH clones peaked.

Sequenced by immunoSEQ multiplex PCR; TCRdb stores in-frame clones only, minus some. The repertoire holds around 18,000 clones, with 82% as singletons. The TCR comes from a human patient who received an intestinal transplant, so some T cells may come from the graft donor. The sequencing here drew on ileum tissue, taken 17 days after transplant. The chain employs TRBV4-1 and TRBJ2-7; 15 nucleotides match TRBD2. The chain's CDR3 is CASSLGLAGGGRSYEQYF. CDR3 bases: TGCGCCAGCAGCCTGGGACTAGCGGGAGGAGGGCGTTCCTACGAGCAGTACTTC.